This T cell receptor (beta chain) came from a study of blood T cell repertoires in COVID-19. Overall study context: Some COVID-19 samples were acute and others convalescent; all came from the United States, Italy and Spain. T cells, B-cell-depleted T cells, or PBMCs supplied cDNA or gDNA.

Deletions cut 2 bases from V and 1 base from J, with 15 bases between. Per the germline V gene, CDR1 is KGHSH and CDR2 is LQKENI. The CDR3 has 17 amino acids. Authors' analysis steps: The authors estimated nucleated cell counts from reference gene primer amplification. Sequencing was performed with immunoSEQ multiplex PCR; in TCRdb, only in-frame clones are kept and a portion is missing. For V, J and clone size, that table is used; D and trimming come from the DNA. The sample lists more than 150,000 clones; approximately 90% were seen once. The rearrangement uses TRBV18 and TRBJ1-3; no firm D call. The sequenced material came from peripheral blood. This receptor was identified in a man between 18 and 29 years old with acute or convalescent COVID-19. CDR3 in amino acids: CASSPRRLGNSGNTIYF. CDR3 bases: TGTGCCAGCTCACCAAGGAGGTTGGGGAATTCTGGAAACACCATATATTTT.